The entry below describes one T cell receptor beta chain. This entry belongs to a study of blood T cell repertoires in COVID-19. Sequencing was performed with immunoSEQ multiplex PCR; in TCRdb, only in-frame clones are kept and a portion is missing. The sample lists more than 95,000 clones; 85% to 90% were seen once. Germline V gene lookup returns CDR1 MGHRA and CDR2 YSYEKL. V lost 1 base, J lost 2 bases, and 9 bases lay in between. The length of the CDR3 is 14 residues. This TCR came from a man aged 50 to 60 with acute or convalescent COVID-19. The V call is TRBV4-1, the J call TRBJ2-7; D is perhaps TRBD1 (6 bases). Sequencing was carried out using peripheral blood. The CDR3 loop is CASSQVDSTYEQYF. CDR3 DNA sequence: TGCGCCAGCAGCCAAGTGGACAGTACCTACGAGCAGTACTTC.